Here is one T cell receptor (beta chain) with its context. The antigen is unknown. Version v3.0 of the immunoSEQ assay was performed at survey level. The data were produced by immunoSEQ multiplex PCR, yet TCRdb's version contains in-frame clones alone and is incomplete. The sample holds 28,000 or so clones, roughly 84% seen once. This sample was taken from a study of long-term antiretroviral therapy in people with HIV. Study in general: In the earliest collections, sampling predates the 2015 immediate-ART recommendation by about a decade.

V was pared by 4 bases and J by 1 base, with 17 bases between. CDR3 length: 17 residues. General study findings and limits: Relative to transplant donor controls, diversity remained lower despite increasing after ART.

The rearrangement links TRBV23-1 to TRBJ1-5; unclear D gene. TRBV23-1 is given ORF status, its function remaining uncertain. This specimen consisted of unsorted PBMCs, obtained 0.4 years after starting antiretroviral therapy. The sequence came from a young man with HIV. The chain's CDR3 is CASSRRAGWGSNQPQHF. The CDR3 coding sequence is TGCGCCAGCAGTCGACGGGCCGGGTGGGGAAGCAATCAGCCCCAGCATTTT.